The present T cell receptor beta chain was sequenced within a study of blood T cells in healthy people across ages. Germline assignment: CDR1 SGDLS and CDR2 YYNGEE. Trimming pared 4 bases from V and 8 bases from J, leaving 13 bases between. The CDR3 extends over 13 amino acids. Alongside a J-beta primer mix, a sample-barcoded 5' primer served in a second PCR lasting 7 to 11 cycles. TCRdb independently ran MiXCR on the 5' RACE reads; one entry per CDR3 protein. The profile shows about 940,000 distinct CDR3 sequences, roughly 48% of them singletons. The J gene is TRBJ1-5, the V gene TRBV9; D is undetermined. The receptor was derived from a man aged 25-45 years in good health. Sequencing used blood. CDR3 amino acids: CASSPTGGEPQHF. CDR3 DNA: TGTGCCAGCAGCCCGACCGGCGGTGAGCCCCAGCATTTT.